Listed below are T cell receptor beta chains from one sample, sequenced in a study of shared clonotypes between healthy human individuals. Clones were read by immunoSEQ multiplex PCR, and TCRdb kept only the in-frame ones, dropping some. The sample includes approximately 1.4 million clones, around 98% of them seen just once. Sequenced sample: naive CD4+ T cells sorted from blood. The receptors stem from a man younger than 45 in good health. The CDR3 runs from the conserved cysteine through the conserved F or W. Each record gives: D gene, V gene, J gene, clone size, CDR3 protein, CDR3 DNA. D genes are given only for firm matches. Rows may omit the clone size; those that give it use once, few, many or a size class.

D: NA
V: TRBV30
J: TRBJ1-1
size: NA
CDR3: CAWSVLAEIFF
DNA: TGTGCCTGGAGTGTACTGGCGGAAATTTTCTTT

D: NA
V: TRBV28
J: TRBJ1-1
size: NA
CDR3: CASSWGPNTEAFF
DNA: TGTGCCAGCAGCTGGGGCCCAAACACTGAAGCTTTCTTT

D: NA
V: TRBV5-1
J: TRBJ1-1
size: NA
CDR3: CASSLDGGGTEAFF
DNA: TGCGCCAGCAGCTTGGACGGAGGGGGAACTGAAGCTTTCTTT

D: NA
V: TRBV28
J: TRBJ1-2
size: NA
CDR3: CASSARGGNYGYTF
DNA: TGTGCCAGCAGTGCCAGGGGAGGAAACTATGGCTACACCTTC

D: NA
V: TRBV15
J: TRBJ1-2
size: NA
CDR3: CATSRAPGQNYGYTF
DNA: TGTGCCACCAGCAGAGCCCCAGGACAGAACTATGGCTACACCTTC

D: NA
V: TRBV7-9
J: TRBJ2-1
size: NA
CDR3: CASSTRSVNEQFF
DNA: TGTGCCAGCAGCACACGGAGTGTCAATGAGCAGTTCTTC

D: NA
V: TRBV9
J: TRBJ1-2
size: NA
CDR3: CASSVADSDYTF
DNA: TGTGCCAGCAGCGTAGCGGACAGTGACTACACCTTC

D: NA
V: TRBV5-5
J: TRBJ2-7
size: NA
CDR3: CASSPPNTYEQYF
DNA: TGTGCCAGCAGCCCCCCAAACACCTACGAGCAGTACTTC

D: NA
V: TRBV7-2
J: TRBJ2-1
size: NA
CDR3: CASTSEMTELFVNEQFF
DNA: TGTGCCAGCACCAGTGAAATGACAGAATTGTTTGTTAATGAGCAGTTCTTC

D: NA
V: TRBV28
J: TRBJ1-2
size: NA
CDR3: CASSPSIQGWGYTF
DNA: TGTGCCAGCAGTCCCAGCATACAGGGATGGGGCTACACCTTC

D: NA
V: TRBV7-9
J: TRBJ2-5
size: NA
CDR3: CASRFRTGEGKETQYF
DNA: TGTGCCAGCAGATTCAGGACGGGTGAAGGGAAGGAGACCCAGTACTTC

D: NA
V: TRBV9
J: TRBJ1-3
size: once
CDR3: CASSATDFGPGNTIYF
DNA: TGTGCCAGCAGCGCGACTGACTTTGGGCCTGGAAACACCATATATTTT

D: NA
V: TRBV2
J: TRBJ2-7
size: once
CDR3: CASTEEGSPTYEQYF
DNA: TGTGCCAGCACCGAGGAGGGAAGCCCCACGTACGAGCAGTACTTC

D: NA
V: TRBV28
J: TRBJ2-7
size: NA
CDR3: CASSPHQEGSYEQYF
DNA: TGTGCCAGCAGTCCCCACCAGGAGGGAAGCTACGAGCAGTACTTC

D: NA
V: TRBV9
J: TRBJ2-3
size: NA
CDR3: CASSPAGELADTQYF
DNA: TGTGCCAGCAGCCCAGCAGGGGAGTTGGCAGATACGCAGTATTTT

D: NA
V: TRBV27
J: TRBJ1-5
size: NA
CDR3: CASSPTGSAQHF
DNA: TGTGCCAGCAGTCCGACAGGTTCGGCCCAGCATTTT

D: TRBD2
V: TRBV19
J: TRBJ2-5
size: NA
CDR3: CASSIVRRGPGEPGLGKETQYF
DNA: TGTGCCAGTAGTATAGTTCGCAGGGGCCCGGGGGAGCCGGGACTAGGCAAAGAGACCCAGTACTTC

D: NA
V: TRBV19
J: TRBJ2-7
size: NA
CDR3: CASNPRRGNEQYF
DNA: TGTGCCAGTAATCCTCGACGGGGAAACGAGCAGTACTTC

D: TRBD2
V: TRBV10-2
J: TRBJ2-1
size: NA
CDR3: CASSQGGGAGANTQFF
DNA: TGCGCCAGCAGCCAAGGCGGGGGGGCGGGAGCGAATACGCAGTTCTTC

D: NA
V: TRBV18
J: TRBJ2-7
size: NA
CDR3: CASSPTGSYEQYF
DNA: TGTGCCAGCTCACCAACCGGGTCCTACGAGCAGTACTTC

D: TRBD1
V: TRBV28
J: TRBJ1-4
size: NA
CDR3: CASSSQGALGKLFF
DNA: TGTGCCAGCAGTTCACAGGGGGCGCTGGGAAAACTGTTTTTT

D: NA
V: TRBV2
J: TRBJ1-5
size: NA
CDR3: CASSKGTPYQPQHF
DNA: TGTGCCAGCAGTAAGGGGACACCATATCAGCCCCAGCATTTT

D: NA
V: TRBV4-3
J: TRBJ2-2
size: NA
CDR3: CASSQGRVVTIGELFF
DNA: TGCGCCAGCAGCCAAGGGCGCGTCGTAACCATCGGGGAGCTGTTTTTT

D: TRBD1
V: TRBV15
J: TRBJ1-1
size: NA
CDR3: CATSRHRTGDTEAFF
DNA: TGTGCCACCAGCAGACATAGGACAGGGGACACTGAAGCTTTCTTT

D: NA
V: TRBV28
J: TRBJ2-1
size: NA
CDR3: CASNELDSPSYNEQFF
DNA: TGTGCCAGCAATGAATTAGATTCACCCTCCTACAATGAGCAGTTCTTC

D: TRBD1
V: TRBV10-3
J: TRBJ2-4
size: NA
CDR3: CAISQGQGGSNIQYF
DNA: TGTGCCATCAGCCAGGGACAGGGGGGGAGCAACATTCAGTACTTC

D: NA
V: TRBV28
J: TRBJ1-2
size: NA
CDR3: CASSLVGARNYGYTF
DNA: TGTGCCAGCAGTTTAGTAGGGGCAAGAAACTATGGCTACACCTTC

D: NA
V: TRBV27
J: TRBJ2-7
size: NA
CDR3: CASSFALIPNYEQYF
DNA: TGTGCCAGCAGTTTCGCACTAATCCCGAACTACGAGCAGTACTTC

D: TRBD2
V: TRBV7-6
J: TRBJ2-1
size: NA
CDR3: CASSSYTSGRATYNEQFF
DNA: TGTGCCAGCAGCTCTTACACCAGCGGGAGGGCCACCTACAATGAGCAGTTCTTC

D: NA
V: TRBV19
J: TRBJ1-1
size: NA
CDR3: CASSMGLSQEAFF
DNA: TGTGCCAGTAGTATGGGGTTATCGCAAGAAGCTTTCTTT

D: NA
V: TRBV7-9
J: TRBJ2-7
size: NA
CDR3: CAVLDAGDYEQYF
DNA: TGTGCCGTCCTCGACGCCGGGGACTACGAGCAGTACTTC

D: TRBD2
V: TRBV7-9
J: TRBJ2-5
size: NA
CDR3: CASSALAAYQETQYF
DNA: TGTGCCAGCAGCGCTCTAGCGGCGTACCAAGAGACCCAGTACTTC

D: TRBD1
V: TRBV6-5
J: TRBJ2-7
size: NA
CDR3: CASSSTGMQVYEQYF
DNA: TGTGCCAGCAGTTCGACAGGGATGCAAGTTTACGAGCAGTACTTC

D: TRBD1
V: TRBV19
J: TRBJ1-3
size: NA
CDR3: CASSIPDRAGNTIYF
DNA: TGTGCCAGTAGTATCCCGGACAGGGCTGGAAACACCATATATTTT

D: TRBD2
V: TRBV28
J: TRBJ2-3
size: NA
CDR3: CASSLTGWSGSKDTQYF
DNA: TGTGCCAGCAGTTTAACGGGTTGGAGCGGGAGTAAGGATACGCAGTATTTT

D: NA
V: TRBV2
J: TRBJ2-1
size: NA
CDR3: CASSLTGMRNEQFF
DNA: TGTGCCAGCAGTCTAACCGGGATGCGGAATGAGCAGTTCTTC

D: TRBD2
V: TRBV30
J: TRBJ2-4
size: NA
CDR3: CAKGLAGEGVAKNIQYF
DNA: TGTGCCAAGGGACTAGCGGGAGAGGGGGTAGCCAAAAACATTCAGTACTTC

D: TRBD2
V: TRBV6-5
J: TRBJ2-7
size: once
CDR3: CASSYWASGTYEQYF
DNA: TGTGCCAGCAGTTACTGGGCTAGCGGAACCTACGAGCAGTACTTC

D: NA
V: TRBV18
J: TRBJ1-4
size: NA
CDR3: CASSYTGTNEKLFF
DNA: TGTGCCAGCTCATATACCGGAACTAATGAAAAACTGTTTTTT

D: NA
V: TRBV5-4
J: TRBJ2-3
size: NA
CDR3: CASSFQTDTQYF
DNA: TGTGCCAGCAGCTTCCAGACAGATACGCAGTATTTT

D: NA
V: TRBV25-1
J: TRBJ1-2
size: NA
CDR3: CASSVQDRESGYTF
DNA: TGTGCCAGCAGTGTCCAGGACAGAGAGAGTGGCTACACCTTC

D: TRBD1
V: TRBV11-3
J: TRBJ2-3
size: NA
CDR3: CASSSGTGVDTQYF
DNA: TGTGCCAGCAGCTCCGGGACAGGGGTGGATACGCAGTATTTT

D: NA
V: TRBV7-8
J: TRBJ1-5
size: NA
CDR3: CASSREGFNQPQHF
DNA: TGTGCCAGCAGCCGAGAGGGGTTCAATCAGCCCCAGCATTTT

D: TRBD2
V: TRBV7-2
J: TRBJ2-7
size: once
CDR3: CASSFEREVYEQYF
DNA: TGTGCCAGCAGCTTTGAGCGGGAGGTATACGAGCAGTACTTC

D: TRBD2
V: TRBV27
J: TRBJ2-3
size: NA
CDR3: CASSLRLAGVVDTQYF
DNA: TGTGCCAGCAGTTTAAGATTAGCGGGAGTCGTAGATACGCAGTATTTT

D: NA
V: TRBV6-1
J: TRBJ2-7
size: NA
CDR3: CASSPPLRAFYEQYF
DNA: TGTGCCAGCAGTCCCCCCCTTCGGGCCTTCTACGAGCAGTACTTC

D: NA
V: TRBV15
J: TRBJ2-1
size: NA
CDR3: CATLSHPHEQFF
DNA: TGTGCCACCTTAAGCCACCCCCATGAGCAGTTCTTC

D: TRBD2
V: TRBV7-2
J: TRBJ2-3
size: once
CDR3: CASSWTSGDTDTQYF
DNA: TGTGCCAGCAGCTGGACTAGCGGGGACACAGATACGCAGTATTTT

D: NA
V: TRBV5-1
J: TRBJ2-7
size: NA
CDR3: CASSLARPVEQYF
DNA: TGCGCCAGCAGCTTGGCCAGACCTGTCGAGCAGTACTTC

D: TRBD1
V: TRBV10-3
J: TRBJ1-5
size: NA
CDR3: CAISAGTGDQPQHF
DNA: TGTGCCATCAGTGCCGGGACAGGGGATCAGCCCCAGCATTTT

D: NA
V: TRBV25-1
J: TRBJ1-1
size: NA
CDR3: CASSEPLTGNTEAFF
DNA: TGTGCCAGCAGTGAACCCTTGACAGGGAACACTGAAGCTTTCTTT

D: TRBD2
V: TRBV4-3
J: TRBJ2-7
size: NA
CDR3: CASSLETSGSRYF
DNA: TGCGCCAGCAGCCTCGAAACTAGCGGGAGTCGGTACTTC

D: NA
V: TRBV15
J: TRBJ1-4
size: NA
CDR3: CATSRAGVRNMQLFF
DNA: TGTGCCACCAGCAGAGCGGGCGTACGGAACATGCAACTGTTTTTT

D: NA
V: TRBV5-1
J: TRBJ2-3
size: NA
CDR3: CASSFTQYTDTQYF
DNA: TGCGCCAGCAGCTTTACACAGTACACAGATACGCAGTATTTT